The TCR beta chain under discussion was sequenced for a study of regulatory T cells in long-lasting Graves disease. This clonotype was seen ten or more times. Described time point: newly diagnosed GD, antithyroid drugs for less than 3 months. The TCR library was made from RNA extracted from PBMCs. CDR3-region Arm-PCR and iRepertoire HTBI primers produced the TCR beta libraries. TCRdb reprocessed the multiplex PCR reads with MiXCR, giving one entry per CDR3 protein. The repertoire holds around 480,000 distinct CDR3 sequences, with 15% to 20% as singletons. The data also belong to a second study, concerning T cells in Graves' hyperthyroidism and ophthalmopathy. This second report adds: In the analysis, a 13 V-J model separated ophthalmopathy from stable hyperthyroidism.

Sequences were derived from peripheral blood mononuclear cells (PBMCs), sampled at new diagnosis, from a patient treated with antithyroid drugs. This receptor was obtained from a middle-aged man with Graves disease.

The CDR3 coding sequence is TGTGCCAGCAGTCCAGGGGGCCGGAACACTGAAGCTTTCTTT. Its protein is CASSPGGRNTEAFF. The rearrangement uses TRBV28 and TRBJ1-1; 8 nucleotides match TRBD1. The J segment lost 1 base and the V segment lost 5 bases, leaving 3 bases of the junction unmatched. The germline gives CDR1 MDHEN, CDR2 SYDVKM. This CDR3 spans 14 amino acids.